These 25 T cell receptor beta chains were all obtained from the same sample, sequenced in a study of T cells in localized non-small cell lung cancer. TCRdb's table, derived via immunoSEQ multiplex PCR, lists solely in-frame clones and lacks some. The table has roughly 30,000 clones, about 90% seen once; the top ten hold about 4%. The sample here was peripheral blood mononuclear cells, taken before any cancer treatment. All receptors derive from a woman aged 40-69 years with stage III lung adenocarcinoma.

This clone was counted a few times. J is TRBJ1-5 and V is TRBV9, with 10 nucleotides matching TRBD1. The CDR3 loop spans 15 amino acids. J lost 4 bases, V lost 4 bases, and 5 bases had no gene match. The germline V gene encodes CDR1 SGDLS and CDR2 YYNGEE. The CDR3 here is CASSIGTGDNQPQHF. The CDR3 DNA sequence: TGTGCCAGCAGCATTGGGACAGGGGATAATCAGCCCCAGCATTTT.

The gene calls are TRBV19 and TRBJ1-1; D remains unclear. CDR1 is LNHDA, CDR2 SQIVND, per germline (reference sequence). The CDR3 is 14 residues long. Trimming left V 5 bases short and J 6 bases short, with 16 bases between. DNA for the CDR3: TGTGCCAGTAGTCTTGCCGGAGGGATCGCTGAAGCTTTCTTT. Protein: CASSLAGGIAEAFF.

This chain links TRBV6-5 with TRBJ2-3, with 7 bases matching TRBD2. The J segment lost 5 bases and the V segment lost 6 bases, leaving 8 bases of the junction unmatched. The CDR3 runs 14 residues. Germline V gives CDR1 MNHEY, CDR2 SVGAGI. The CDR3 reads CASSRGSQGDTQYF. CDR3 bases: TGTGCCAGCAGCCGCGGGAGCCAGGGAGATACGCAGTATTTT.

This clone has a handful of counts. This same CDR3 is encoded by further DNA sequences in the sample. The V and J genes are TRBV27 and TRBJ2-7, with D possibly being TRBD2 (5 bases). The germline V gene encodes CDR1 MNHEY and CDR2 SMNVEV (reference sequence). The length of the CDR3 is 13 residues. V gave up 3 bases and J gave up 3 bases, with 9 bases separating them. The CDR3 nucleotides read TGTGCCAGCAGTTTCCTAGGGAGCTACGAGCAGTACTTC. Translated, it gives CASSFLGSYEQYF.

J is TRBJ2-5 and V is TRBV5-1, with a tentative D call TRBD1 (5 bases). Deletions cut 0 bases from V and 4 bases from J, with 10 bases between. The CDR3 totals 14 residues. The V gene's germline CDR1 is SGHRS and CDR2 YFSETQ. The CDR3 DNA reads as TGCGCCAGCAGCTTGGAACAGGTCGCAGAGACCCAGTACTTC. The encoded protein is CASSLEQVAETQYF.

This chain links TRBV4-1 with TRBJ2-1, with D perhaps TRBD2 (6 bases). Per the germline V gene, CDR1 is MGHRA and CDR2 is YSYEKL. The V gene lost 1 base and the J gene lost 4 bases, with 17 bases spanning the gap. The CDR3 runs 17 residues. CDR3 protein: CASSQGAVGGSYNEQFF. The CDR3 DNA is TGCGCCAGCAGCCAAGGAGCAGTGGGGGGATCGTACAATGAGCAGTTCTTC.

The CDR3 DNA reads TGTGCCAGCAGTCCCAAGGACCCGAATGAGGAGCAGTTCTTC. This sequence encodes CASSPKDPNEEQFF. J is TRBJ2-1 and V is TRBV6-1; D unclear. Germline V gene sequence: CDR1 MNHNS, CDR2 SASEGT. V gave up 5 bases and J gave up 10 bases, with 18 bases separating them. The CDR3 spans 14 residues.

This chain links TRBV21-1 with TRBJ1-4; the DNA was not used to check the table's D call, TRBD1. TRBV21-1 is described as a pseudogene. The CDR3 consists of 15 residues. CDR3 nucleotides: TGTGCCAGCAGCAACACAGGGATGGTTGGGGAAAAACTGTTTTTT. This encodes CASSNTGMVGEKLFF.

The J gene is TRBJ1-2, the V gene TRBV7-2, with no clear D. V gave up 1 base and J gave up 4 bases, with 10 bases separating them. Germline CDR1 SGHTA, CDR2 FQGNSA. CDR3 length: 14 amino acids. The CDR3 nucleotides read TGTGCCAGCAGCTTAGAGGCAGTATCCTATGGCTACACCTTC. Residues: CASSLEAVSYGYTF.

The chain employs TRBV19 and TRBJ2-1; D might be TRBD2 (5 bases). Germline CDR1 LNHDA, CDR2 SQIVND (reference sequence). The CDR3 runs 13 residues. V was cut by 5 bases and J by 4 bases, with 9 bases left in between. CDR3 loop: CASSFTSYNEQFF. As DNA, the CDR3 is TGTGCCAGTAGTTTCACTAGTTACAATGAGCAGTTCTTC.

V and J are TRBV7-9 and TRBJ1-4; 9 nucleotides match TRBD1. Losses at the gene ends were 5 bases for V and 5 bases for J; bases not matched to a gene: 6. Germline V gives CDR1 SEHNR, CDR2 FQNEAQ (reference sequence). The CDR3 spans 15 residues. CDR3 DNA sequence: TGTGCCAGCAGCACCCGGGACAGGGCCAATGAAAAACTGTTTTTT. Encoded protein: CASSTRDRANEKLFF.

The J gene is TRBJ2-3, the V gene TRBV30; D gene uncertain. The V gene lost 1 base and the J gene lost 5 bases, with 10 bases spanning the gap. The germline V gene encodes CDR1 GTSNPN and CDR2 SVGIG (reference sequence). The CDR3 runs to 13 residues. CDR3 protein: CAWSANRKDTQYF. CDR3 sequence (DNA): TGTGCCTGGAGTGCAAATAGAAAAGATACGCAGTATTTT.

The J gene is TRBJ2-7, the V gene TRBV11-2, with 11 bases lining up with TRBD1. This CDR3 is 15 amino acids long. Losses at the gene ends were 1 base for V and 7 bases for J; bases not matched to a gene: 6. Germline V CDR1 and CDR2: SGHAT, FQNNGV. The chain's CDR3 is CASSLGDRGSGEQYF. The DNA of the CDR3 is TGTGCCAGCAGCTTAGGGGACAGGGGGTCGGGGGAGCAGTACTTC. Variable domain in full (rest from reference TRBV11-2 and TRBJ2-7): EAGVAQSPRYKIIEKRQSVAFWCNPISGHATLYWYQQILGQGPKLLIQFQNNGVVDDSQLPKDRFSAERLKGVDSTLKIQPAKLEDSAVYLCASSLGDRGSGEQYFGPGTRLTVT.

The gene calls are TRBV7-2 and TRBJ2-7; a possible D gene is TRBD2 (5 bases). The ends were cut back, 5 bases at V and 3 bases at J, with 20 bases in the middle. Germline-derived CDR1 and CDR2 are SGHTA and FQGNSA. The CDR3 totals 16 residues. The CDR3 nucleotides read TGTGCCAGCAGCCACACCCGAGACGGACTCCTCTACGAGCAGTACTTC. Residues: CASSHTRDGLLYEQYF.

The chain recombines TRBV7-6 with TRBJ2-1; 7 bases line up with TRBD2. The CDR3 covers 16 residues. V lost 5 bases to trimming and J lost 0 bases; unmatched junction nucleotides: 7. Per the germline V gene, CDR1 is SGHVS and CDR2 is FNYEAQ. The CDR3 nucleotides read TGTGCCAGCAGCCGCGGGGGACCTAGCTCCTACAATGAGCAGTTCTTC. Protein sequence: CASSRGGPSSYNEQFF.

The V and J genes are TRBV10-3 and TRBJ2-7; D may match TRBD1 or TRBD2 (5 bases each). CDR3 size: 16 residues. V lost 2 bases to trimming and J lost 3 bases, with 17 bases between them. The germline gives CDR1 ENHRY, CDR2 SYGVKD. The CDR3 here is CAISETISRDRYEQYF. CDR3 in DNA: TGTGCCATCAGTGAGACCATTTCCCGGGACCGCTACGAGCAGTACTTC.

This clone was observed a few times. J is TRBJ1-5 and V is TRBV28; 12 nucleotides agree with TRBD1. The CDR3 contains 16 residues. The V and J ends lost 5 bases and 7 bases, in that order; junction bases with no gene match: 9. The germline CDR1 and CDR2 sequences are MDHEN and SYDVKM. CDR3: CASSTLGQGARQPQHF. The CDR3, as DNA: TGTGCCAGCAGTACACTGGGACAGGGGGCCCGACAGCCCCAGCATTTT.

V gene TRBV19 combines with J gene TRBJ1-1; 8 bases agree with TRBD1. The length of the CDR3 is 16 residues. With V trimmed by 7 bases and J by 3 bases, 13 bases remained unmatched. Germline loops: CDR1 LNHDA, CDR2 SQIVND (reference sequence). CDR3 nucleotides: TGTGCCAGTACCAGTATAGGACAGGGTGGGGACACTGAAGCTTTCTTT. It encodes CASTSIGQGGDTEAFF.

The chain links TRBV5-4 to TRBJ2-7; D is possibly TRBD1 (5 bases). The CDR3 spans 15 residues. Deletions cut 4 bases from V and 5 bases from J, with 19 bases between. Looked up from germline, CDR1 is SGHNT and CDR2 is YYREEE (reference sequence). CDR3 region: CASSPTPDTAHEQYF. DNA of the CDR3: TGTGCCAGCAGCCCGACCCCGGACACGGCGCACGAGCAGTACTTC. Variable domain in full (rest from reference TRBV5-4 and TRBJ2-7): ETGVTQSPTHLIKTRGQQVTLRCSSQSGHNTVSWYQQALGQGPQFIFQYYREEENGRGNFPPRFSGLQFPNYSSELNVNALELDDSALYLCASSPTPDTAHEQYFGPGTRLTVT.

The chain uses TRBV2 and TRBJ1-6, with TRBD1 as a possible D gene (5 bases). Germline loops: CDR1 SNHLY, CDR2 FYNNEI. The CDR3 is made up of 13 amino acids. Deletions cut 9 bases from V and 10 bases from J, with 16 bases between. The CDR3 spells CASSAGPQSPLHF. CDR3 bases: TGTGCCAGTTCTGCAGGGCCCCAATCACCCCTCCACTTT.

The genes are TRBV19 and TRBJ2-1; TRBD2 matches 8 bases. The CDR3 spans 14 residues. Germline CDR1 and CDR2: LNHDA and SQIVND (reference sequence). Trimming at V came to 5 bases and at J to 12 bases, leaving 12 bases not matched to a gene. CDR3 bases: TGTGCCAGTAGTCCGGCGGGAGGCACGCCTGTGCAGTTCTTC. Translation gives CASSPAGGTPVQFF.

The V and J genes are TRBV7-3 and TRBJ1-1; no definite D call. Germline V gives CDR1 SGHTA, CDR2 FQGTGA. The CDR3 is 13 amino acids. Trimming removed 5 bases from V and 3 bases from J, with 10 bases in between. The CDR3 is CASSPRADTEAFF. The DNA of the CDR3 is TGTGCCAGCAGCCCCCGGGCAGACACTGAAGCTTTCTTT.

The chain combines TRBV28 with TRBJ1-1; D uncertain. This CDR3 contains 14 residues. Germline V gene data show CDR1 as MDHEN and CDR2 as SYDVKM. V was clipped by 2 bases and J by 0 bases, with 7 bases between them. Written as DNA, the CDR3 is TGTGCCAGCAGTTTAGTAGGGTTGAACACTGAAGCTTTCTTT. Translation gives CASSLVGLNTEAFF.

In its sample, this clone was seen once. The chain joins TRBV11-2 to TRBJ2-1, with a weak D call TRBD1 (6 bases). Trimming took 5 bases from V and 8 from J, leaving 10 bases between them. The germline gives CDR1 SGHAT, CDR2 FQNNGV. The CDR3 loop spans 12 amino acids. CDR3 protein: CASSLQGYEQFF. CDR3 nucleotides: TGTGCCAGCAGCCTACAGGGCTATGAGCAGTTCTTC.

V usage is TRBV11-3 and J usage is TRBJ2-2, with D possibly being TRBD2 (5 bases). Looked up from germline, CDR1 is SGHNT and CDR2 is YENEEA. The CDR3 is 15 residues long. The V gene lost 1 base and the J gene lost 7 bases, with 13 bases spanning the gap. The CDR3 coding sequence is TGTGCCAGCAGCTTAGGTCTCGGGGATCTCGGGGAGCTGTTTTTT. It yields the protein CASSLGLGDLGELFF. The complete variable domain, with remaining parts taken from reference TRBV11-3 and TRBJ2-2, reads EAGVVQSPRYKIIEKKQPVAFWCNPISGHNTLYWYLQNLGQGPELLIRYENEEAVDDSQLPKDRFSAERLKGVDSTLKIQPAELGDSAVYLCASSLGLGDLGELFFGEGSRLTVL.